These T cell receptor beta chains were read from a single sample in a study of cytomegalovirus exposure and HLA in healthy donors. TCRdb keeps only in-frame clones here, not all; method: immunoSEQ multiplex PCR. Among about 220,000 clones listed, approximately 88% were seen once. The sequenced material came from PBMCs. These receptors were obtained from a woman younger than 45 in good health and CMV-seropositive. The CDR3 runs from the conserved cysteine through the conserved F or W. D genes are given only for firm matches. Size is omitted from some rows. Given values are once, few, many or a class for expanded clones.

few,TRBV29-1,TRBJ1-2,NA,TGCAGCTTTGAGGGCAGGCACGGGGGCTACACCTTC,CSFEGRHGGYTF
NA,TRBV9,TRBJ2-1,TRBD2,TGTGCCAGCAGCGGTAGCGGGAGCAGCTACAATGAGCAGTTCTTC,CASSGSGSSYNEQFF
few,TRBV5-5,TRBJ1-3,TRBD1,TGTGCCAGCAGCTTGGAGGGGGCGCGAGGAAACACCATATATTTT,CASSLEGARGNTIYF
NA,TRBV14,TRBJ1-1,NA,TGTGCCAGCAGCCAAGATGCGGCCCGCGGCACTGAAGCTTTCTTT,CASSQDAARGTEAFF
NA,TRBV7-9,TRBJ1-1,NA,TGTGCCAGCAGCTTGCAGGGTCGCGCTGAAGCTTTCTTT,CASSLQGRAEAFF
NA,TRBV7-6,TRBJ1-1,NA,TGTGCCAGCAGCTTAATAGGACGAGACTCTGAAGCTTTCTTT,CASSLIGRDSEAFF
NA,TRBV6-5,TRBJ1-2,TRBD1,TGTGCCAGCAGTTATGACAGGGATGGCTACACCTTC,CASSYDRDGYTF
NA,TRBV7-7,TRBJ2-2,NA,TGTGCTAGCAGCCCGAGTCCCGCCGGGGAGCTGTTTTTT,CASSPSPAGELFF
NA,TRBV10-3,TRBJ1-5,NA,TGTGCCATCAGTGTTGACAGAGATCAGCCCCAGCATTTT,CAISVDRDQPQHF
NA,TRBV7-9,TRBJ2-1,NA,TGTGCCAGCAGCTTTTCCTACGGGACCTACAATGAGCAGTTCTTC,CASSFSYGTYNEQFF
NA,TRBV4-2,TRBJ2-3,TRBD1,TGTGCCAGCAGCCATTCAGGACAGGAACTGTTAACGGATACGCAGTATTTT,CASSHSGQELLTDTQYF
NA,TRBV6-1,TRBJ2-1,TRBD2,TGTGCCAGCAGTGTATTAGCGGGAGAGTCCAATGAGCAGTTCTTC,CASSVLAGESNEQFF
NA,TRBV18,TRBJ2-7,NA,TGTGCCAGCTCGCGGGACGGCGCGACGAGCGAGCAGTACTTC,CASSRDGATSEQYF
NA,TRBV6-1,TRBJ2-7,NA,TGTGCCAGCAGTGACGGGGCCTTGACCAACTACGAGCAGTACTTC,CASSDGALTNYEQYF
NA,TRBV5-8,TRBJ1-1,NA,TGTGCCAGCAGCTCCTTAACAACAGAGGCGAACACTGAAGCTTTCTTT,CASSSLTTEANTEAFF
NA,TRBV9,TRBJ2-2,TRBD2,TGTGCCAGCAGCGATCCGGGACTAGTCGTCTCCGGGGAGCTGTTTTTT,CASSDPGLVVSGELFF